The 25 T cell receptor beta chains presented below share a single source sample, sequenced in a study of regulatory T cells in long-lasting Graves disease. Stated time point: newly diagnosed GD, antithyroid drugs for less than 3 months. The TCR library was prepared using RNA isolated from PBMCs. HTBI primers from iRepertoire and Arm-PCR of CDR3 regions yielded the TCR beta libraries. MiXCR, applied by TCRdb to the multiplex PCR reads, yields one record per CDR3 protein. The sample includes more than 450,000 distinct CDR3 sequences, under 20% of them seen just once. These same data were also listed under a study on T cells in Graves' hyperthyroidism and ophthalmopathy.

The specimen was peripheral blood mononuclear cells (PBMCs), collected at new diagnosis, from a patient treated with antithyroid drugs. The receptors here all came from a man aged 35-49 years with Graves disease.

In this sample, this clonotype turned up many times. J is TRBJ1-1 and V is TRBV11-2; no firm D call. This CDR3 contains 13 residues. V lost 8 bases, J lost 0 bases, and 10 bases lay in between. In germline, CDR1 is SGHAT, CDR2 FQNNGV. CDR3 nucleotides: TGTGCCAGCGCTGACGACCTGAACACTGAAGCTTTCTTT. Amino acid sequence: CASADDLNTEAFF. Complete variable domain (other parts from reference TRBV11-2 and TRBJ1-1): EAGVAQSPRYKIIEKRQSVAFWCNPISGHATLYWYQQILGQGPKLLIQFQNNGVVDDSQLPKDRFSAERLKGVDSTLKIQPAKLEDSAVYLCASADDLNTEAFFGQGTRLTVV.

This clonotype was counted a few times. V and J are TRBV19 and TRBJ2-1; 9 bases map to TRBD2. This CDR3 contains 14 residues. V shed 3 bases, J shed 10 bases, and the junction held 7 bases outside the gene matches. Germline V gene data show CDR1 as LNHDA and CDR2 as SQIVND (reference sequence). DNA for the CDR3: TGTGCCAGTAGTATGGCTAGCGGGATCGGCGAGCAGTTCTTC. Its translation is CASSMASGIGEQFF.

This clonotype was observed at least ten times. The DNA for the CDR3 is TGCGCCAGCAGCTTGGGAGGTAGCGGGAACACAGATACGCAGTATTTT. Amino acids: CASSLGGSGNTDTQYF. This chain joins TRBV5-1 and TRBJ2-3, with 8 bases lining up with TRBD2. V lost 0 bases to trimming and J lost 2 bases; unmatched junction nucleotides: 5. The CDR3 loop spans 16 amino acids. Germline CDR1 is SGHRS and CDR2 is YFSETQ.

There are many counts of this clonotype. The chain recombines TRBV30 with TRBJ2-2; D gene ambiguous. This CDR3 has 15 residues. V lost 0 bases and J lost 4, with 12 bases in between. The germline V gene encodes CDR1 GTSNPN and CDR2 SVGIG (reference sequence). CDR3 loop: CAWSVLQEGTGELFF. CDR3 DNA: TGTGCCTGGAGTGTACTCCAGGAAGGCACCGGGGAGCTGTTTTTT.

As regards this clonotype: It may be a read error: a sequence one base away is much more abundant. The CDR3 region has the DNA TGCGCCAGCAGTAGTCTAGCGGGAGGGGTGAATGAGCAGTACTTC. Its protein product is CASSSLAGGVNEQYF. V usage is TRBV5-1 and J usage is TRBJ2-7; 12 positions agree with TRBD2. Germline CDR1 and CDR2: SGHRS and YFSETQ. The CDR3 totals 15 residues. The trim removed 5 bases at V and 7 bases at J, leaving 10 bases unmatched.

This clonotype was observed at least ten times. The V and J genes are TRBV20-1 and TRBJ2-7, with D uncertain. Germline V gene data show CDR1 as DFQATT and CDR2 as SNEGSKA (reference sequence). With 5 bases removed from V and 1 base from J, the gap between germline ends came to 9 bases. This CDR3 region has 12 residues. The CDR3 loop is CSALRLSYEQYF. The CDR3 nucleotides are TGCAGTGCTTTGCGACTTTCCTACGAGCAGTACTTC.

The chain combines TRBV28 with TRBJ2-3; TRBD2 aligns across 11 bases. The ends lost 7 bases at V and 3 bases at J; junction bases unmatched: 9. Germline-derived CDR1 and CDR2 are MDHEN and SYDVKM. The CDR3 totals 16 residues. The CDR3 bases are TGTGCCAGCATCCCTGGGGGACTAGCGGTGACAGATACGCAGTATTTT. It codes for CASIPGGLAVTDTQYF.

This clonotype was seen repeatedly, ten times or more. The chain carries TRBV28 and TRBJ1-5, with 9 nucleotides matching TRBD1. Germline V gene data show CDR1 as MDHEN and CDR2 as SYDVKM. Trimming removed 6 bases from V and 6 bases from J; junction bases left unmatched: 3. The CDR3 has 13 amino acids. CDR3 sequence (DNA): TGTGCCAGCAGAAGGGACAGGGTTCAGCCCCAGCATTTT. Its translation: CASRRDRVQPQHF.

This clonotype was detected only a few times. The chain uses TRBV4-1 and TRBJ2-7; D is unclear. CDR1 MGHRA and CDR2 YSYEKL come from the germline V gene. Trimming cost V 0 bases and J 2 bases, with 11 bases left between them. The CDR3 runs 15 residues. The CDR3 bases are TGCGCCAGCAGCCAAGATTGGTCAGGTACCTACGAGCAGTACTTC. It encodes CASSQDWSGTYEQYF.

At least ten counts were recorded for this clonotype. The chain couples TRBV28 to TRBJ2-7, with D possibly matching TRBD1 (6 bases). Germline CDR1 MDHEN, CDR2 SYDVKM. Trimming left V 3 bases short and J 5 bases short, with 8 bases between. This CDR3 contains 12 residues. The CDR3 region is CASSLYRDEQYF. The CDR3 region has the DNA TGTGCCAGCAGTTTGTACAGGGACGAGCAGTACTTC.

The V call is TRBV20-1, the J call TRBJ1-2; 9 bases are a match to TRBD1. Germline V CDR1 and CDR2: DFQATT, SNEGSKA (reference sequence). Losses at the gene ends were 2 bases for V and 8 bases for J; bases not matched to a gene: 6. The CDR3 is 13 amino acids. CDR3 residues: CSARPTGGNGYTF. In nucleotides, the CDR3 is TGCAGTGCTAGACCTACAGGGGGCAACGGCTACACCTTC.

The table lists this clonotype with many counts. V and J are TRBV13 and TRBJ2-7; 9 bases fit TRBD2. The CDR3 is made up of 15 amino acids. The J segment lost 7 bases and the V segment lost 3 bases, leaving 10 bases of the junction unmatched. Germline V gene lookup returns CDR1 PRHDT and CDR2 FYEKMQ (reference sequence). Written as DNA, the CDR3 is TGTGCCAGCAGCTTGGGACTAGCTCCGAGGGGGGAGCAGTACTTC. This gives the protein CASSLGLAPRGEQYF. Full variable domain (missing parts from reference TRBV13 and TRBJ2-7): AAGVIQSPRHLIKEKRETATLKCYPIPRHDTVYWYQQGPGQDPQFLISFYEKMQSDKGSIPDRFSAQQFSDYHSELNMSSLELGDSALYFCASSLGLAPRGEQYFGPGTRLTVT.

This clonotype was picked up many times. The chain recombines TRBV28 with TRBJ2-3; 8 positions agree with TRBD1. V shed 6 bases and J 4 bases; nucleotides not matched to a gene: 6. The germline V gene has CDR1 MDHEN and CDR2 SYDVKM. The CDR3 extends over 14 amino acids. Here the CDR3 reads CASSSETGADTQYF. The CDR3 DNA sequence: TGTGCCAGCAGCTCCGAGACAGGGGCAGATACGCAGTATTTT.

This clonotype appeared a few times. V usage is TRBV3-1 and J usage is TRBJ1-5, with 7 bases aligning to TRBD1. The CDR3 is made up of 14 amino acids. V gave up 3 bases and J gave up 6 bases; unmatched junction bases: 5. CDR1 LGHDT and CDR2 YNNKEL come from the germline V gene (reference sequence). CDR3 sequence reads: CASSHRQGLQPQHF. The CDR3 DNA follows: TGTGCCAGCAGCCACCGACAGGGCCTTCAGCCCCAGCATTTT. Complete variable domain (other parts from reference TRBV3-1 and TRBJ1-5): DTAVSQTPKYLVTQMGNDKSIKCEQNLGHDTMYWYKQDSKKFLKIMFSYNNKELIINETVPNRFSPKSPDKAHLNLHINSLELGDSAVYFCASSHRQGLQPQHFGDGTRLSIL.

There are many counts of this clonotype. The V call is TRBV12-3 or TRBV12-4, the J call TRBJ2-7; 8 bases are shared with TRBD2. With V trimmed by 2 bases and J by 3 bases, 6 bases remained unmatched. The CDR3 is 15 amino acids. The CDR3 region is CASSLSAGDSYEQYF. Written as DNA, the CDR3 is TGTGCCAGCAGTTTATCAGCGGGAGACAGCTACGAGCAGTACTTC.

The chain links TRBV4-1 to TRBJ2-4; D may be TRBD2 (6 bases). This CDR3 comprises 14 residues. Germline-derived CDR1 and CDR2 are MGHRA and YSYEKL. V shed 1 base and J shed 3 bases, with 7 bases lying between them. The CDR3 nucleotides are TGCGCCAGCAGCCAAGTCGGGGGCAAAAACATTCAGTACTTC. It encodes CASSQVGGKNIQYF.

This chain connects TRBV5-1 to TRBJ2-5; 7 nucleotides line up with TRBD1. CDR3 size: 13 residues. V lost 3 bases to trimming and J lost 3 bases; unmatched junction nucleotides: 2. CDR1 and CDR2 from the germline V gene are SGHRS and YFSETQ. CDR3 loop: CASSWDREETQYF. Here the CDR3 DNA reads TGCGCCAGCAGCTGGGACAGAGAAGAGACCCAGTACTTC.

This chain links TRBV2 with TRBJ1-5; no clear D gene. CDR1 SNHLY and CDR2 FYNNEI come from the germline V gene. The V and J ends lost 4 bases and 1 base respectively, with 8 bases between them. The CDR3 covers 14 residues. As DNA, the CDR3 is TGTGCCAGCAGTGGGCGCTCCAGCAATCAGCCCCAGCATTTT. Residues: CASSGRSSNQPQHF.

This clonotype was counted at least ten times. The chain has TRBV9 and TRBJ2-7, with 8 nucleotides matching TRBD2. Looked up from germline, CDR1 is SGDLS and CDR2 is YYNGEE. The CDR3 runs to 15 residues. Losses at the gene ends were 2 bases for V and 3 bases for J; bases not matched to a gene: 7. CDR3 protein: CASSVAGGTRYEQYF. As DNA, the CDR3 is TGTGCCAGCAGCGTTGCGGGAGGTACCCGCTACGAGCAGTACTTC.

In DNA, the CDR3 is TGTGCCAGCAGTTACTCTAGCGGGAGGACAGATACGCAGTATTTT. This codes for CASSYSSGRTDTQYF. The chain links TRBV6-9 to TRBJ2-3; 11 bases agree with TRBD2. The CDR3 is 15 amino acids. CDR1 and CDR2 (germline): MNHGY, SVAAGI. The V segment lost 3 bases and the J segment 3 bases; nucleotides outside the gene matches: 2.

The chain carries TRBV11-2 and TRBJ2-7; D perhaps matches TRBD1 (6 bases). V was clipped by 4 bases and J by 2 bases, with 15 bases between them. CDR3 size: 15 residues. The germline V gene encodes CDR1 SGHAT and CDR2 FQNNGV. CDR3 region: CASSSRPQGPYEQYF. The DNA for the CDR3 is TGTGCCAGCAGCTCCCGGCCCCAGGGGCCCTACGAGCAGTACTTC.

This clonotype was detected only a few times. This chain connects TRBV7-9 to TRBJ1-2, with TRBD1 matching over 9 bases. J was trimmed by 6 bases and V by 1 base; bases with no gene match: 6. Germline lookup yields CDR1 SEHNR and CDR2 FQNEAQ (reference sequence). The length of the CDR3 is 15 residues. CDR3 region: CASSLGDRVGNGYTF. The CDR3 nucleotides read TGTGCCAGCAGCTTAGGGGACAGGGTTGGTAATGGCTACACCTTC. The whole variable domain, filled in from reference TRBV7-9 and TRBJ1-2, reads DTGVSQNPRHKITKRGQNVTFRCDPISEHNRLYWYRQTLGQGPEFLTYFQNEAQLEKSRLLSDRFSAERPKGSFSTLEIQRTEQGDSAMYLCASSLGDRVGNGYTFGSGTRLTVV.

This clonotype was observed at least ten times. J is TRBJ2-2 and V is TRBV15; 10 nucleotides match TRBD1. There are 16 residues in the CDR3. Unmatched junction bases numbered 4, after V lost 1 base and J lost 5 bases. CDR1 and CDR2 from the germline V gene are LNHNV and YYDKDF (reference sequence). CDR3 coding DNA: TGTGCCACCAGCAGAGGACAGGGGGCGGAAACCGGGGAGCTGTTTTTT. This encodes CATSRGQGAETGELFF. Drawing the rest from reference TRBV15 and TRBJ2-2, the complete variable domain is DAMVIQNPRYQVTQFGKPVTLSCSQTLNHNVMYWYQQKSSQAPKLLFHYYDKDFNNEADTPDNFQSRRPNTSFCFLDIRSPGLGDTAMYLCATSRGQGAETGELFFGEGSRLTVL.

This clonotype was seen a handful of times. Since a much larger clone is just one base distant, this may be a read error. CDR3 in amino acids: CASSGQNTGELFF. CDR3 bases: TGTGCCAGCAGTGGACAGAACACCGGGGAGCTGTTTTTT. V and J are TRBV14 and TRBJ2-2; maybe TRBD1 (5 bases). CDR3 length: 13 amino acids. The V gene lost 6 bases and the J gene lost 1 base, with 6 bases spanning the gap. CDR1 SGHDN and CDR2 FVKESK come from the germline V gene.

This clonotype was seen ten or more times. The chain carries TRBV18 and TRBJ1-1, with 7 bases aligning to TRBD1. The V and J ends lost 3 bases and 1 base, in that order; junction bases with no gene match: 5. Germline V gene data show CDR1 as KGHSH and CDR2 as LQKENI. CDR3 length: 15 residues. CDR3 DNA: TGTGCCAGCTCACCCGTGGGACAGACGAACACTGAAGCTTTCTTT. Protein sequence: CASSPVGQTNTEAFF.